The present T cell receptor beta chain was sequenced within a study of blood T cell repertoires in COVID-19. Study background: The United States, Italy and Spain provided the acute and convalescent COVID-19 samples. Nucleic acid was either cDNA or gDNA, and it came from T cells, B-cell-depleted T cells, or PBMCs.

In the source study's methods: Amplification with reference gene primers provided the estimates of nucleated cell counts. Sequenced by immunoSEQ multiplex PCR; TCRdb stores in-frame clones only, minus some. The V and J calls and the clone size are those of that table, but D and trimming were determined from the DNA. Among just over 150,000 clones listed, 90% to 95% were seen once. The CDR3 is made up of 14 amino acids. Per germline, CDR1 SGHKS and CDR2 YYEKEE (reference sequence). The V segment lost 4 bases and the J segment 6 bases; nucleotides outside the gene matches: 4. The sample taken for sequencing was peripheral blood. The TCR comes from a woman aged 50 to 60 with acute or convalescent COVID-19. The chain is built from TRBV5-5 and TRBJ1-4, with 9 positions matching TRBD1. CDR3 in amino acids: CASSLGTGHEKLFF. The DNA of the CDR3 is TGTGCCAGCAGCCTCGGGACAGGGCATGAAAAACTGTTTTTT.